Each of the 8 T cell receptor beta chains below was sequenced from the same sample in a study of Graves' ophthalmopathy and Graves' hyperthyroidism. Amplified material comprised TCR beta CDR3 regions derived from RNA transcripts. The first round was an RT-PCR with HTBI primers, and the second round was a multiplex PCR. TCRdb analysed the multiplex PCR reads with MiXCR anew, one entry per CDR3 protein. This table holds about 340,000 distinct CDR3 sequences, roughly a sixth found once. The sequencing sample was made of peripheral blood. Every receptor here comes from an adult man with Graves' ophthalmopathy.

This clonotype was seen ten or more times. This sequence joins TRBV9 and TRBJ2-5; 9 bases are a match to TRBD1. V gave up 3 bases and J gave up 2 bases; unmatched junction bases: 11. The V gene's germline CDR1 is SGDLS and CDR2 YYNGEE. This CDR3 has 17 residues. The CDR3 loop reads CASSAGQGRLEQETQYF. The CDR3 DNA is TGTGCCAGCAGCGCGGGACAGGGCCGACTTGAACAAGAGACCCAGTACTTC.

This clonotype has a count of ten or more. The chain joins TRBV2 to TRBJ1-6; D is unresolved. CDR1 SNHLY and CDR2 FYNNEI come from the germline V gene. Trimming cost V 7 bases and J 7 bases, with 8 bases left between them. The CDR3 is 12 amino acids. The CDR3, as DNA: TGTGCCAGCAACGGACCCAATTCACCCCTCCACTTT. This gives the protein CASNGPNSPLHF.

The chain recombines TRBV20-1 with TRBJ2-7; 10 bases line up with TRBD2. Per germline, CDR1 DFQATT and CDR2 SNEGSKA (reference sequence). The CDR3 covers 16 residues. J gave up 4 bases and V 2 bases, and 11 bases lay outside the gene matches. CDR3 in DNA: TGCAGTGCTAGAAACCTAGCGGGAGTCGGGGCTTACGAGCAGTACTTC. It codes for CSARNLAGVGAYEQYF.

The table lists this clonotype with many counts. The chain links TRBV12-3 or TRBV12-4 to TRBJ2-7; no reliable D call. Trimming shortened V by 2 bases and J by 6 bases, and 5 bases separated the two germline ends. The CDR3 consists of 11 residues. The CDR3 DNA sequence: TGTGCCAGCAGTTTATCTGTCGAGCAGTACTTC. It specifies CASSLSVEQYF.

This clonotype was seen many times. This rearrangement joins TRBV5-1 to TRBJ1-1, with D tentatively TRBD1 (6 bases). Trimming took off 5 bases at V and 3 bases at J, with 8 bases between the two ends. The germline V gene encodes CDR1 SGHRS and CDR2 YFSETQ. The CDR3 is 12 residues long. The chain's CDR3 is CASRRQDTEAFF. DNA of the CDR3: TGCGCCAGCAGGCGACAGGACACTGAAGCTTTCTTT.

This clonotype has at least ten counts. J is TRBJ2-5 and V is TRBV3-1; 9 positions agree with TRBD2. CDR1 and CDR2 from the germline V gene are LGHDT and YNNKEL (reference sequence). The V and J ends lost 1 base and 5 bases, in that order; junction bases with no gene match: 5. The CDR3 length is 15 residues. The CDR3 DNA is TGTGCCAGCAGCCAAGGGTACGGACTAGCGGAGACCCAGTACTTC. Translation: CASSQGYGLAETQYF.

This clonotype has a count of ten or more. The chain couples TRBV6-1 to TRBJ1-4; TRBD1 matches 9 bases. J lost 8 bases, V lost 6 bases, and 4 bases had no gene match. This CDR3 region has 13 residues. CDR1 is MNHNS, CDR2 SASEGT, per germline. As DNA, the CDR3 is TGTGCCAGCAGACAGGGGGCGTGGGAAAAACTGTTTTTT. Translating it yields CASRQGAWEKLFF.

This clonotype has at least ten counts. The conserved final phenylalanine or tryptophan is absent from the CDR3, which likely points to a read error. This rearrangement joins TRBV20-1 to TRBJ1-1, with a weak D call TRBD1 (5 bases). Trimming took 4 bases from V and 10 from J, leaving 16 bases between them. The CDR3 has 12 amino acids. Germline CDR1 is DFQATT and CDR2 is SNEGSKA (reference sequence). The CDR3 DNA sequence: TGCAGTGCTACTCCGGGACTGGAAGGAGCTTTCTCT. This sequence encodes CSATPGLEGAFS.